This T cell receptor beta chain is from a study of Graves' ophthalmopathy and Graves' hyperthyroidism. Study conclusions and caveats: As the model predicted ophthalmopathy progression, it achieved a sensitivity of roughly 69% and a specificity of approximately 72%.

The ends were cut back, 5 bases at V and 6 bases at J, with 13 bases in the middle. CDR3 length: 14 residues. Germline V CDR1 and CDR2: SEHNR, FQNEAQ (reference sequence). CDR3 regions of TCR beta were amplified from RNA transcripts. Scientists carried out first-round RT-PCR using HTBI primers and then a second-round multiplex PCR. TCRdb reprocessed the multiplex PCR reads with MiXCR, giving one entry per CDR3 protein. The data hold fewer than 650,000 distinct CDR3 sequences, with 22% observed a single time. In this cohort, patients with other autoimmune diseases, uncontrolled infections, pregnancy or lactation were excluded. Orbital computed tomography, thyroid ultrasound, TRAb, serum thyroxine and clinical symptoms formed the basis of diagnosis. Of note for this clonotype: Its antigen is undetermined.

Sequencing used peripheral blood. This sequence originates from a woman aged 18-30 years with stable Graves' hyperthyroidism. Some clones in this sample may be carry-over from other donors' samples. This chain links TRBV7-9 with TRBJ2-2; D gene unclear. CDR3 nucleotide sequence: TGTGCCAGCAGCAATCAATGGGGTCCCGGGGAGCTGTTTTTT. Amino acid sequence: CASSNQWGPGELFF. Together with reference TRBV7-9 and TRBJ2-2, the CDR3 gives the full variable domain: DTGVSQNPRHKITKRGQNVTFRCDPISEHNRLYWYRQTLGQGPEFLTYFQNEAQLEKSRLLSDRFSAERPKGSFSTLEIQRTEQGDSAMYLCASSNQWGPGELFFGEGSRLTVL.